This T cell receptor beta chain was found in a study of immune cell composition in non-small cell lung cancer. Only in-frame clones appear in the TCRdb table, and some are missing; sequencing was by immunoSEQ multiplex PCR. The sample consists of 5,000 to 5,500 clones, around nine tenths of them appearing once. The V end lost 6 bases, the J end lost 5 bases, and 10 bases lay between the germline ends. This CDR3 is built from 13 residues. The normal lung sample lay at least 3 cm, and maximally far, from the tumour. Sequenced sample: non-adjacent lung tissue. The chain has TRBV23-1 and TRBJ2-2; D ambiguous. TRBV23-1 qualifies as an ORF whose function is uncertain. This clonotype was obtained from a human donor with non-small cell lung cancer. Some clones in this sample may be carry-over from other donors' samples. This chain's CDR3 is CASRPRWTGELFF. The CDR3 nucleotides are TGCGCCAGCAGACCTCGGTGGACCGGGGAGCTGTTTTTT.